Presented here are 21 T cell receptor beta chains from one specimen sequenced in a study of identical twins. One entry per CDR3 protein results from TCRdb running MiXCR on the 5' RACE reads. This table has hundreds of thousands of distinct CDR3 sequences, under 9% appearing once. This sample also belongs to another study, concerning yellow fever vaccine responses in identical twins.

The sample taken for sequencing was PBMCs. Source of these receptors: a woman younger than 30 in good health.

The V and J genes are TRBV10-3 and TRBJ2-7; 10 nucleotides line up with TRBD2. Germline-derived CDR1 and CDR2 are ENHRY and SYGVKD. V shed 6 bases and J 0 bases; nucleotides not matched to a gene: 2. There are 14 residues in the CDR3. CDR3 sequence: CAISGLADSYEQYF. The CDR3 DNA follows: TGTGCCATCAGCGGACTAGCGGACTCCTACGAGCAGTACTTC.

The V and J genes are TRBV29-1 and TRBJ2-3; 16 bases match TRBD2. In germline, CDR1 is SQVTM, CDR2 ANQGSEA. With V trimmed by 5 bases and J by 1 base, 3 bases remained unmatched. There are 16 residues in the CDR3. In nucleotides, the CDR3 is TGCAGCGTTCTGGGACTAGCGGGGGGGCGCACAGATACGCAGTATTTT. It specifies CSVLGLAGGRTDTQYF.

This clonotype was counted only a few times. The chain carries TRBV29-1 and TRBJ2-1; a weak D match, TRBD1 (6 bases). CDR1 SQVTM and CDR2 ANQGSEA come from the germline V gene. The CDR3 has 15 amino acids. V lost 4 bases to trimming and J lost 4 bases, with 17 bases between them. CDR3 nucleotides: TGCAGCGTTGTACCGGGTAACAGGGAGTACAATGAGCAGTTCTTC. Translation: CSVVPGNREYNEQFF.

The chain uses TRBV4-3 and TRBJ2-2; TRBD2 aligns across 7 bases. CDR3 length equals 16 residues. Losses at the gene ends were 3 bases for V and 3 bases for J; bases not matched to a gene: 7. CDR1 is LGHNA and CDR2 is YSLEER in the germline V gene. CDR3 loop: CASSQDSGLYTGELFF. CDR3 DNA: TGCGCCAGCAGCCAGGATAGCGGGCTATACACCGGGGAGCTGTTTTTT.

This clonotype was seen a handful of times. Written as DNA, the CDR3 is TGTGCCAGCAGTACAGCGGGAGTCCTGGATACGCAGTATTTT. Residues: CASSTAGVLDTQYF. V and J are TRBV27 and TRBJ2-3, with TRBD2 matching over 8 bases. Germline lookup yields CDR1 MNHEY and CDR2 SMNVEV (reference sequence). There are 14 residues in the CDR3. The V gene end was trimmed by 5 bases and the J gene end by 6 bases; junction bases not matched to a gene: 7.

The chain combines TRBV12-3 or TRBV12-4 with TRBJ2-1, with 10 bases lining up with TRBD2. This CDR3 is built from 16 residues. V trimming: 4 bases; J trimming: 6 bases; junction bases outside the gene matches: 9. CDR3 bases: TGTGCCAGCAGTTCAGGACTAGCGGCAAAATTCAATGAGCAGTTCTTC. Protein product: CASSSGLAAKFNEQFF.

J is TRBJ1-2 and V is TRBV7-2; unclear D gene. The ends were cut back, 1 base at V and 4 bases at J, with 10 bases in the middle. This CDR3 contains 14 residues. The germline CDR1 and CDR2 sequences are SGHTA and FQGNSA. CDR3 DNA sequence: TGTGCCAGCAGCTTAGGGAGTCCGGGCTATGGCTACACCTTC. As protein: CASSLGSPGYGYTF. Drawing the rest from reference TRBV7-2 and TRBJ1-2, the complete variable domain is GAGVSQSPSNKVTEKGKDVELRCDPISGHTALYWYRQSLGQGLEFLIYFQGNSAPDKSGLPSDRFSAERTGGSVSTLTIQRTQQEDSAVYLCASSLGSPGYGYTFGSGTRLTVV.

The CDR3 DNA is TGCGCCAGCAGTGAAGCGGGAGGCCCTAGGGAGCAGTACTTC. Protein sequence: CASSEAGGPREQYF. This chain uses TRBV10-1 with TRBJ2-7, with 9 positions matching TRBD2. The CDR3 length is 14 residues. Germline CDR1 is WNHNN and CDR2 is SYGVQD (reference sequence). V shed 3 bases, J shed 7 bases, and the junction held 7 bases outside the gene matches.

This clonotype was observed a few times. This rearrangement joins TRBV11-2 to TRBJ2-6, with 8 bases lining up with TRBD2. Trimming removed 5 bases from V and 0 bases from J; junction bases left unmatched: 12. The CDR3 consists of 19 residues. CDR1 is SGHAT, CDR2 FQNNGV, per germline. The CDR3 reads CASSASVAGKGSGANVLTF. The CDR3 DNA follows: TGTGCCAGCAGCGCCTCCGTAGCGGGAAAGGGCTCTGGGGCCAACGTCCTGACTTTC.

This clonotype was observed a handful of times. This chain connects TRBV7-9 to TRBJ2-5; TRBD1 matches 11 bases. This CDR3 region has 15 residues. V lost 3 bases and J lost 5; bases outside the gene matches: 5. Germline V lookup: CDR1 SEHNR, CDR2 FQNEAQ (reference sequence). CDR3 sequence: CASSLGQGVLETQYF. CDR3 nucleotide sequence: TGTGCCAGCAGCTTGGGACAGGGGGTTCTGGAGACCCAGTACTTC.

The V gene is TRBV7-9, the J gene TRBJ2-3; possibly TRBD2 for D (6 bases). The V gene's germline CDR1 is SEHNR and CDR2 FQNEAQ (reference sequence). The CDR3 is made up of 14 amino acids. Deletions cut 5 bases from V and 4 bases from J, with 13 bases between. CDR3 in amino acids: CASSLGSTADTQYF. In DNA, the CDR3 is TGTGCCAGCAGCCTCGGGAGTACGGCAGATACGCAGTATTTT.

This clonotype has more than one count but fewer than ten. J is TRBJ2-3 and V is TRBV15; D possibly corresponds to TRBD1 (6 bases). Trimming removed 4 bases from V and 2 bases from J, with 10 bases in between. From germline, CDR1 is LNHNV and CDR2 YYDKDF (reference sequence). The CDR3 consists of 14 residues. The CDR3 sequence is CATSTDRYTDTQYF. DNA of the CDR3: TGTGCCACCAGCACGGACAGATACACAGATACGCAGTATTTT.

The chain combines TRBV28 with TRBJ1-6; 7 positions match TRBD1. The CDR3 length is 14 residues. CDR1 and CDR2 from the germline V gene are MDHEN and SYDVKM. V was clipped by 3 bases and J by 6 bases; unmatched bases: 2. The DNA of the CDR3 is TGTGCCAGCAGTTTCGGGACAGTTAATTCACCCCTCCACTTT. This translates into CASSFGTVNSPLHF.

The V call is TRBV12-3 or TRBV12-4, the J call TRBJ2-3; 9 bases are shared with TRBD2. Unmatched junction bases numbered 7, after V lost 2 bases and J lost 4 bases. The CDR3 covers 16 residues. In nucleotides, the CDR3 is TGTGCCAGCAGTTTATTCCCCGCGGGGGGGCCAGATACGCAGTATTTT. The encoded protein is CASSLFPAGGPDTQYF.

This chain joins TRBV15 and TRBJ2-5, with 8 bases fitting TRBD2. The V gene's germline CDR1 is LNHNV and CDR2 YYDKDF (reference sequence). CDR3 length: 14 residues. V gave up 3 bases and J gave up 3 bases; unmatched junction bases: 3. The CDR3 here is CATSRSAGEETQYF. DNA of the CDR3: TGTGCCACCAGCAGGTCAGCGGGGGAAGAGACCCAGTACTTC.

Concerning this clonotype: The junction differs from germline at one of its ends, possibly a read error. The gene calls are TRBV15 and TRBJ2-2; 9 nucleotides agree with TRBD1. The CDR3 is 16 residues long. CDR1 LNHNV and CDR2 YYDKDF come from the germline V gene (reference sequence). CDR3 residues: CATGRTRTGETGELFF. The CDR3 nucleotides read TGTGCCACCGGCAGAACCCGGACAGGGGAGACCGGGGAGCTGTTTTTT.

This rearrangement joins TRBV29-1 to TRBJ2-7; D remains unclear. This CDR3 region has 12 residues. V lost 1 base to trimming and J lost 4 bases, with 8 bases between them. Germline CDR1 reads SQVTM; CDR2 reads ANQGSEA. The CDR3 DNA reads as TGCAGCGTTGAAGGTGCCCAATACGAGCAGTACTTC. Translating gives CSVEGAQYEQYF.

This clonotype has just a few counts. The chain has TRBV12-3 or TRBV12-4 and TRBJ2-7; 10 bases are a match to TRBD1. The junction had 11 bases not matched to a gene; V was cut back by 6 bases and J by 6 bases. The length of the CDR3 is 15 residues. In DNA form, the CDR3 reads TGTGCCAGCAGCTCATTGGGACAGGGGATCTCCGAGCAGTACTTC. It codes for CASSSLGQGISEQYF.

A few counts support this clonotype. V gene TRBV7-8 combines with J gene TRBJ2-7, with D tentatively TRBD2 (5 bases). Trimming cost V 5 bases and J 5 bases, with 19 bases left between them. Germline CDR1 SGHVS, CDR2 FQNEAQ. The CDR3 runs to 15 residues. The CDR3 region has the DNA TGTGCCAGCAGCCCCCCGAGGCGGGTTAAGGACGAGCAGTACTTC. Protein product: CASSPPRRVKDEQYF. Full variable domain (rest looked up from reference TRBV7-8 and TRBJ2-7): GAGVSQSPRYKVAKRGQDVALRCDPISGHVSLFWYQQALGQGPEFLTYFQNEAQLDKSGLPSDRFFAERPEGSVSTLKIQRTQQEDSAVYLCASSPPRRVKDEQYFGPGTRLTVT.

This clonotype was counted between two and nine times. The chain joins TRBV12-3 or TRBV12-4 to TRBJ1-2; the match to TRBD1 covers 7 bases. V was pared by 3 bases and J by 6 bases, with 13 bases of the junction left unmatched. CDR3 length: 16 residues. This CDR3 is CASSLIPTGLVDGYTF. As DNA, the CDR3 is TGTGCCAGCAGTTTGATCCCGACAGGGTTAGTCGATGGCTACACCTTC.

This clonotype appeared many times. This chain connects TRBV5-1 to TRBJ2-1; D gene uncertain. The germline V and J ends were trimmed by 1 base and 2 bases, with 10 bases remaining between them. Germline CDR1 and CDR2: SGHRS and YFSETQ. The CDR3 spans 15 residues. CDR3 in DNA: TGCGCCAGCAGCTTGATCCCCAGAACCTACAATGAGCAGTTCTTC. Translation: CASSLIPRTYNEQFF.